The rows below give T cell receptor beta chains drawn from one sample of a study of blood T cell repertoires in COVID-19. Produced via immunoSEQ multiplex PCR; TCRdb's table is partial and in-frame only. The repertoire holds around 35,000 clones, 75% to 90% seen once, with around 7% in the top ten. The sample comprised peripheral blood. All receptors derive from a human donor in a cohort sampled during active COVID-19. Each CDR3 is given with its conserved first and last residue. The D gene is left open where the match is weak. Rows may omit the clone size; those that give it use once, few, many or a size class.

d_call j_call v_call clone_size cdr3_aa cdr3_nt
- TRBJ2-5 TRBV2 - CASSPSVGETQYF TGTGCCAGCAGCCCTAGTGTCGGAGAGACCCAGTACTTC
- TRBJ1-1 TRBV19 - CASSIQGTNTEAFF TGTGCCAGTAGTATACAGGGGACGAACACTGAAGCTTTCTTT
TRBD2 TRBJ2-1 TRBV10-3 - CAISATSGDYNEQFF TGTGCCATCAGTGCGACTAGCGGTGACTACAATGAGCAGTTCTTC
TRBD1 TRBJ1-3 TRBV29-1 - CSALSRGQGSRNTIYF TGCAGCGCCCTGTCCCGCGGACAGGGGAGTAGAAACACCATATATTTT
- TRBJ1-1 TRBV9 once CASSVQMNTEAFF TGTGCCAGCAGCGTGCAGATGAACACTGAAGCTTTCTTT
- TRBJ1-2 TRBV5-4 - CASSSGTHVKDYGYTF TGTGCCAGCAGCTCGGGGACACACGTTAAGGACTATGGCTACACCTTC
- TRBJ2-7 TRBV2 - CASSGRTGYSYEQYF TGTGCCAGCAGTGGAAGAACAGGGTACTCCTACGAGCAGTACTTC
TRBD1 TRBJ1-4 TRBV19 - CASSIRTGGGEKLFF TGTGCCAGTAGTATCAGAACAGGGGGCGGTGAAAAACTGTTTTTT
- TRBJ1-5 TRBV27 few CASSPSAGEGNQPQHF TGTGCCAGCAGTCCATCGGCCGGGGAGGGCAATCAGCCCCAGCATTTT
- TRBJ2-2 TRBV5-4 once CASSPYTGELFF TGTGCCAGCAGCCCCTATACCGGGGAGCTGTTTTTT
TRBD1 TRBJ1-2 TRBV19 - CATLGQGLGHYGYTF TGTGCCACCCTTGGACAGGGATTGGGACACTATGGCTACACCTTC
TRBD1 TRBJ1-1 TRBV27 - CASSSPRDRGTEAFF TGTGCCAGCAGTTCCCCTCGGGACAGGGGTACTGAAGCTTTCTTT
TRBD2 TRBJ2-7 TRBV29-1 - CSVGTSGSYEQYF TGCAGCGTTGGGACTAGCGGGAGTTACGAGCAGTACTTC
TRBD2 TRBJ2-1 TRBV19 - CASSMGSLAGGPYNEQFF TGTGCCAGTAGTATGGGTAGCCTAGCGGGAGGGCCCTACAATGAGCAGTTCTTC
TRBD1 TRBJ2-7 TRBV11-2 - CAGGRGPYEQYF TGTGCCGGGGGCAGGGGGCCCTACGAGCAGTACTTC